A selection of T cell receptor beta chains follows, all from one sample in a study of blood T cell repertoires in COVID-19. Sequencing used immunoSEQ multiplex PCR; TCRdb keeps in-frame clones, though not all of them. The table shows around 400,000 clones, with about 89% occurring only once. The specimen was peripheral blood. These TCRs come from a woman aged 60-75 years with COVID-19, enrolled during active disease. Each CDR3 is given with its conserved first and last residue. D genes are given only for firm matches. Some rows mark clone size as missing; the rest say once, few, many or name a class of expanded clone.

clone size: .
D gene: TRBD2
J gene: TRBJ2-3
V gene: TRBV7-2
CDR3 protein: CASSLGASGGLTDTQYF
CDR3 DNA: TGTGCCAGCAGCTTAGGAGCTAGCGGGGGGTTGACAGATACGCAGTATTTT

clone size: once
D gene: .
J gene: TRBJ2-1
V gene: TRBV6-5
CDR3 protein: CASVADRRSYNEQFF
CDR3 DNA: TGTGCCAGCGTCGCAGACAGGCGGTCCTACAATGAGCAGTTCTTC

clone size: .
D gene: TRBD1
J gene: TRBJ2-7
V gene: TRBV6-1
CDR3 protein: CASSGSNRGRPYEQYF
CDR3 DNA: TGTGCCAGCAGTGGTAGTAACAGGGGAAGGCCCTACGAGCAGTACTTC

clone size: once
D gene: TRBD2
J gene: TRBJ2-7
V gene: TRBV9
CDR3 protein: CASSVGSGGPEQYF
CDR3 DNA: TGTGCCAGCAGCGTAGGTAGCGGGGGGCCCGAGCAGTACTTC

clone size: .
D gene: .
J gene: TRBJ1-2
V gene: TRBV19
CDR3 protein: CASSTLDPRGRGGYTF
CDR3 DNA: TGTGCCAGTAGTACCCTCGATCCTAGGGGGAGAGGCGGCTACACCTTC

clone size: .
D gene: TRBD1
J gene: TRBJ1-1
V gene: TRBV7-3
CDR3 protein: CASSRQGAGTEAFF
CDR3 DNA: TGTGCCAGCAGCAGACAGGGGGCTGGCACTGAAGCTTTCTTT

clone size: .
D gene: .
J gene: TRBJ1-5
V gene: TRBV18
CDR3 protein: CASSPIEGSQPQHF
CDR3 DNA: TGTGCCAGCTCTCCCATTGAGGGAAGTCAGCCCCAGCATTTT

clone size: few
D gene: TRBD2
J gene: TRBJ2-2
V gene: TRBV5-4
CDR3 protein: CASSSPGLATGELFF
CDR3 DNA: TGTGCCAGCAGCTCCCCGGGACTAGCGACCGGGGAGCTGTTTTTT

clone size: few
D gene: .
J gene: TRBJ2-2
V gene: TRBV9
CDR3 protein: CASSLGLYANTGELFF
CDR3 DNA: TGTGCCAGCAGCTTGGGGCTTTATGCGAACACCGGGGAGCTGTTTTTT

clone size: .
D gene: .
J gene: TRBJ2-7
V gene: TRBV7-3
CDR3 protein: CASSYTDSGSYEQYF
CDR3 DNA: TGTGCCAGCAGCTACACGGACAGCGGCTCCTACGAGCAGTACTTC

clone size: .
D gene: TRBD1
J gene: TRBJ1-4
V gene: TRBV7-9
CDR3 protein: CASRQGSEKLFF
CDR3 DNA: TGTGCCAGCAGACAGGGGAGTGAAAAACTGTTTTTT

clone size: .
D gene: TRBD1
J gene: TRBJ1-4
V gene: TRBV5-1
CDR3 protein: CASSTGTGYEKLFF
CDR3 DNA: TGCGCCAGCAGTACCGGGACAGGGTATGAAAAACTGTTTTTT

clone size: .
D gene: TRBD1
J gene: TRBJ1-2
V gene: TRBV2
CDR3 protein: CASTTKEGAYGYTF
CDR3 DNA: TGTGCCAGCACCACAAAAGAGGGGGCCTATGGCTACACCTTC

clone size: .
D gene: TRBD1
J gene: TRBJ1-1
V gene: TRBV19
CDR3 protein: CASSAGQGLNTEAFF
CDR3 DNA: TGTGCCAGTAGTGCTGGACAGGGGTTGAACACTGAAGCTTTCTTT

clone size: .
D gene: .
J gene: TRBJ1-2
V gene: TRBV19
CDR3 protein: CASSIWSRGAPNYGYTF
CDR3 DNA: TGTGCCAGTAGTATCTGGAGTCGGGGGGCGCCTAACTATGGCTACACCTTC

clone size: .
D gene: .
J gene: TRBJ2-2
V gene: TRBV10-2
CDR3 protein: CASREREHNTGELFF
CDR3 DNA: TGCGCCAGCAGGGAACGGGAACATAACACCGGGGAGCTGTTTTTT

clone size: .
D gene: .
J gene: TRBJ2-5
V gene: TRBV5-1
CDR3 protein: CASSPQLQETQYF
CDR3 DNA: TGCGCCAGCAGCCCTCAACTCCAAGAGACCCAGTACTTC

clone size: .
D gene: .
J gene: TRBJ2-2
V gene: TRBV12-3/TRBV12-4
CDR3 protein: CASSRDSTGELFF
CDR3 DNA: TGTGCCAGCAGTCGGGACTCCACCGGGGAGCTGTTTTTT

clone size: .
D gene: .
J gene: TRBJ2-5
V gene: TRBV30
CDR3 protein: CAWARGTEETQYF
CDR3 DNA: TGTGCCTGGGCAAGGGGCACAGAGGAGACCCAGTACTTC

clone size: .
D gene: .
J gene: TRBJ2-4
V gene: TRBV6-5
CDR3 protein: CASSYRGGLSGIQYF
CDR3 DNA: TGTGCCAGCAGTTACAGGGGGGGCCTATCGGGCATTCAGTACTTC

clone size: once
D gene: .
J gene: TRBJ1-2
V gene: TRBV7-3
CDR3 protein: CASSPTAGYGYTF
CDR3 DNA: TGTGCCAGCAGCCCGACAGCGGGTTATGGCTACACCTTC

clone size: .
D gene: .
J gene: TRBJ1-4
V gene: TRBV12-3/TRBV12-4
CDR3 protein: CASSFVHNEKLFF
CDR3 DNA: TGTGCCAGCAGTTTCGTACATAATGAAAAACTGTTTTTT

clone size: .
D gene: .
J gene: TRBJ1-3
V gene: TRBV4-2
CDR3 protein: CASSQGAYGRNTIYF
CDR3 DNA: TGTGCCAGCAGCCAAGGGGCTTATGGTCGAAACACCATATATTTT

clone size: .
D gene: TRBD2
J gene: TRBJ2-5
V gene: TRBV3-1/TRBV3-2
CDR3 protein: CASSNPGLAGGETQYF
CDR3 DNA: TGTGCCAGCAGCAACCCGGGACTAGCGGGGGGGGAGACCCAGTACTTC

clone size: .
D gene: TRBD1
J gene: TRBJ2-7
V gene: TRBV5-4
CDR3 protein: CASSLDRGYEQYF
CDR3 DNA: TGTGCCAGCAGCTTGGACAGGGGCTACGAGCAGTACTTC

clone size: .
D gene: TRBD1
J gene: TRBJ1-1
V gene: TRBV27
CDR3 protein: CASSLRSGQGNTEAFF
CDR3 DNA: TGTGCCAGCAGTTTAAGGTCGGGACAGGGGAACACTGAAGCTTTCTTT

clone size: .
D gene: .
J gene: TRBJ2-1
V gene: TRBV14
CDR3 protein: CASSRQGKSSYNEQFF
CDR3 DNA: TGTGCCAGCAGCCGGCAGGGTAAGAGCTCCTACAATGAGCAGTTCTTC

clone size: .
D gene: .
J gene: TRBJ1-5
V gene: TRBV28
CDR3 protein: CASSFGGVGSNQPQHF
CDR3 DNA: TGTGCCAGCAGTTTTGGGGGCGTGGGGAGCAATCAGCCCCAGCATTTT

clone size: .
D gene: TRBD2
J gene: TRBJ2-1
V gene: TRBV28
CDR3 protein: CASSGRGVAYNEQFF
CDR3 DNA: TGTGCCAGCAGTGGACGGGGGGTCGCCTACAATGAGCAGTTCTTC

clone size: .
D gene: TRBD1
J gene: TRBJ1-4
V gene: TRBV14
CDR3 protein: CASSPIISGTGEKLFF
CDR3 DNA: TGTGCCAGCAGCCCAATTATTTCCGGGACAGGAGAAAAACTGTTTTTT

clone size: .
D gene: TRBD2
J gene: TRBJ2-3
V gene: TRBV18
CDR3 protein: CASSRLAGSTDTQYF
CDR3 DNA: TGTGCCAGCTCCCGACTAGCGGGTAGCACAGATACGCAGTATTTT

clone size: .
D gene: TRBD1
J gene: TRBJ2-3
V gene: TRBV19
CDR3 protein: CASSTRGRDTQYF
CDR3 DNA: TGTGCCAGTAGTACCAGGGGGCGAGATACGCAGTATTTT

clone size: .
D gene: .
J gene: TRBJ2-2
V gene: TRBV7-3
CDR3 protein: CASSRGTGNTGELFF
CDR3 DNA: TGTGCCAGCAGCCGCGGGACGGGGAACACCGGGGAGCTGTTTTTT